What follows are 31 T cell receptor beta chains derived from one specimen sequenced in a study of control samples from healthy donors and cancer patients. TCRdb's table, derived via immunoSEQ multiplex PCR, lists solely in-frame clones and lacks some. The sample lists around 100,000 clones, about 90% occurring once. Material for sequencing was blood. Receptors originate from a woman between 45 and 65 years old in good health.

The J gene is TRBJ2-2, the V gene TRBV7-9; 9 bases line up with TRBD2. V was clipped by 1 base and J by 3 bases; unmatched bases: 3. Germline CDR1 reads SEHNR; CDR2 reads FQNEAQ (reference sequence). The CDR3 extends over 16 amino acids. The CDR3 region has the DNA TGTGCCAGCAGCTTAGGTAGCGGGGGAGACACCGGGGAGCTGTTTTTT. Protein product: CASSLGSGGDTGELFF.

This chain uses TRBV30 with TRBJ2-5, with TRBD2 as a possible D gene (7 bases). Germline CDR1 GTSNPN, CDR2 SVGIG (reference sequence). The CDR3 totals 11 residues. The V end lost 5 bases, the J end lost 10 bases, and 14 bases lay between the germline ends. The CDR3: CAWGGAGDQYF. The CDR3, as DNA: TGTGCCTGGGGGGGGGCAGGGGACCAGTACTTC.

The DNA of the CDR3 is TGCAGCGTTGAAGATCCCTCCTTAGCTTTCTTT. Translated: CSVEDPSLAFF. J is TRBJ1-1 and V is TRBV29-1; D remains unclear. CDR3 length: 11 amino acids. The germline V and J ends were trimmed by 0 bases and 10 bases, with 9 bases remaining between them. CDR1 and CDR2 from the germline V gene are SQVTM and ANQGSEA.

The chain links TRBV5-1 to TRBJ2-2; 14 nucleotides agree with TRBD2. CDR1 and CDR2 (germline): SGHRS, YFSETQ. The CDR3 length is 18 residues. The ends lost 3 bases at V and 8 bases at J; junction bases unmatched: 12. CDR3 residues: CASSSGLAGGAMEGELFF. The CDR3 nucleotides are TGCGCCAGCAGCTCCGGACTAGCGGGAGGTGCGATGGAGGGGGAGCTGTTTTTT.

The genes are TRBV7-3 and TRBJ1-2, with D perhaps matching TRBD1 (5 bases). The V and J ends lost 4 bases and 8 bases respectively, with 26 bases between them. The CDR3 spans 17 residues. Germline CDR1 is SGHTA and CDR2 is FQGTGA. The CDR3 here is CASSSTGGIVPNGGYTF. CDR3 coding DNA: TGTGCCAGCAGCTCAACTGGGGGGATAGTCCCCAACGGGGGCTACACCTTC.

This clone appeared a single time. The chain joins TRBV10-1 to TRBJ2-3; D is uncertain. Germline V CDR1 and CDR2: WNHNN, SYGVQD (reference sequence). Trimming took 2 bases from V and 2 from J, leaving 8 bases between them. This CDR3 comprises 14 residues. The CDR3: CASSETMPTDTQYF. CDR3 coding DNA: TGCGCCAGCAGTGAGACCATGCCCACAGATACGCAGTATTTT.

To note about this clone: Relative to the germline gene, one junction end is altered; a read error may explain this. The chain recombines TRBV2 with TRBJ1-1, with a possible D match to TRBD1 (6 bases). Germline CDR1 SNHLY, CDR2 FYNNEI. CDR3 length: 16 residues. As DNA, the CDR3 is TGTGCCAGCAGCGAAGGTCGGGGGCGCAGAGACACTGAAGCTTTCTTT. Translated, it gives CASSEGRGRRDTEAFF.

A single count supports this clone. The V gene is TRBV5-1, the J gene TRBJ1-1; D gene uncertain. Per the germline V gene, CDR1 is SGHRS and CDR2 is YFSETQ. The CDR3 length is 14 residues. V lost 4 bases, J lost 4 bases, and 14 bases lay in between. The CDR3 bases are TGCGCCAGCAGCCCGGCCCCCGAAATCACTGAAGCTTTCTTT. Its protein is CASSPAPEITEAFF.

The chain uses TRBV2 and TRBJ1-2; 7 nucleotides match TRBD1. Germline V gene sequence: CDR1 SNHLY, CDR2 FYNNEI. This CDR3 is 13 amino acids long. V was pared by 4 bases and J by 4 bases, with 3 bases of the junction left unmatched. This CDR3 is CASSGGTVYGYTF. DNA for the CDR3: TGTGCCAGCAGTGGAGGGACAGTCTATGGCTACACCTTC.

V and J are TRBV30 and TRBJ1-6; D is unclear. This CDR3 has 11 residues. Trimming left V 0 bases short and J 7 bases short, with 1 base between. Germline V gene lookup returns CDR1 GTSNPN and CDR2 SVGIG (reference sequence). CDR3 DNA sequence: TGTGCCTGGAGTGTGAATTCACCCCTCCACTTT. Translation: CAWSVNSPLHF.

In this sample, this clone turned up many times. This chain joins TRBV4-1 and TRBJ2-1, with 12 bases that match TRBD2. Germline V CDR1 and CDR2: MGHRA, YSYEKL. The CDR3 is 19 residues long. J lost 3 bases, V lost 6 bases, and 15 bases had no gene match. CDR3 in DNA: TGCGCCAGCAGACTCGACAAACTGACTAGCGGGGGTATCTACAATGAGCAGTTCTTC. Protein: CASRLDKLTSGGIYNEQFF.

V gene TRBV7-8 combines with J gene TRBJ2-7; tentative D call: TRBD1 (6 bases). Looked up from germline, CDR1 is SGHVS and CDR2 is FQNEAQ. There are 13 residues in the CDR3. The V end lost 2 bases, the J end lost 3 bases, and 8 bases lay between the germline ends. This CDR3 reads CASSLSRGYEQYV. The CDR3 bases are TGTGCCAGCAGCTTATCCAGGGGCTACGAGCAGTACGTC.

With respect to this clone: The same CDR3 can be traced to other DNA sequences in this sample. For the CDR3, the DNA is TGTGCCAGCAGTTTGTCACAGAATCAGCCCCAGCATTTT. This sequence encodes CASSLSQNQPQHF. The genes are TRBV12-3 or TRBV12-4 and TRBJ1-5; no definite D call. The CDR3 contains 13 residues. Trimming cost V 3 bases and J 4 bases, with 7 bases left between them.

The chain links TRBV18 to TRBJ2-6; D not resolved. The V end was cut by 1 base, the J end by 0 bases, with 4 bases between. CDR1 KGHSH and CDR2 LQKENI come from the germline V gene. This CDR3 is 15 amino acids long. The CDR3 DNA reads TGTGCCAGCTCACCACAGTTCTCTGGGGCCAACGTCCTGACTTTC. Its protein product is CASSPQFSGANVLTF.

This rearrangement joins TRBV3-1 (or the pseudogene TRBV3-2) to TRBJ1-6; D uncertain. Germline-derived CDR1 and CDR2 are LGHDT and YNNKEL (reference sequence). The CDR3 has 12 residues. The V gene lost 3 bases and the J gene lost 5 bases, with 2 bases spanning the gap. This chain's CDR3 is CASSQNNSPLHF. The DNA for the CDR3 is TGTGCCAGCAGCCAGAATAATTCACCCCTCCACTTT.

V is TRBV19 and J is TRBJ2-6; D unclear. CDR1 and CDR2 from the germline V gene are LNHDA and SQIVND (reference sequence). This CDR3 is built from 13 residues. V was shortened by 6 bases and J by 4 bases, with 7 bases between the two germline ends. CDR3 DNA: TGTGCCAGTAGACAGTCAGGGGCCAACGTCCTGACTTTC. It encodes CASRQSGANVLTF.

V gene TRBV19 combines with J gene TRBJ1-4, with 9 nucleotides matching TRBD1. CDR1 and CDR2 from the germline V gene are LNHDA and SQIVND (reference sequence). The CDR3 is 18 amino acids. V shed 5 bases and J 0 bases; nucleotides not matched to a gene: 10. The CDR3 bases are TGTGCCAGTAGTCTGCGCTCCGGGACAGGGTCAACTAATGAAAAACTGTTTTTT. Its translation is CASSLRSGTGSTNEKLFF.

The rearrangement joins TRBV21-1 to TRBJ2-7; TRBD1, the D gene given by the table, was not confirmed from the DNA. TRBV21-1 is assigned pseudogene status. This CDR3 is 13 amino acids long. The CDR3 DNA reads TGTGCCAGCTACGGGACATACGACCACGAGCAGTACGTC. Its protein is CASYGTYDHEQYV.

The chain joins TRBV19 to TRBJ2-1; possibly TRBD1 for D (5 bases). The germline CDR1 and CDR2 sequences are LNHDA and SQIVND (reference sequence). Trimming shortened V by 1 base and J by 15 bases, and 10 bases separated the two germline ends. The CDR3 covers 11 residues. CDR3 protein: CASSIGQMRFF. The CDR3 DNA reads TGTGCCAGTAGTATAGGACAGATGCGGTTCTTC.

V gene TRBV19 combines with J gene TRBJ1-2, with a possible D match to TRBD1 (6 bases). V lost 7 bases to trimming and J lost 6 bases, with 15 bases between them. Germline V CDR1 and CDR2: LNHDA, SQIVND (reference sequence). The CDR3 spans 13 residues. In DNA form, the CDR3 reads TGTGCCAGTACTTACCCACAGGGAAATGGCTACACCTTC. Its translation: CASTYPQGNGYTF.

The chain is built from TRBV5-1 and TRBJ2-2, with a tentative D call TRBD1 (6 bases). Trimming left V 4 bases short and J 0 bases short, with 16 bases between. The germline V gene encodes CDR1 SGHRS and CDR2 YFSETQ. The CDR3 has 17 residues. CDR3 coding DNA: TGCGCCAGCAGCCTACACTCCGGGACAACGAACACCGGGGAGCTGTTTTTT. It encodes CASSLHSGTTNTGELFF.

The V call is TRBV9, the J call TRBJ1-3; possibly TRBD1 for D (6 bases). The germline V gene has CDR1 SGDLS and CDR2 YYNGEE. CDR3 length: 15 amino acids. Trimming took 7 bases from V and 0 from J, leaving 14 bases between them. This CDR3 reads CASGTRQVSGNTIYF. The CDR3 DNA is TGTGCCAGCGGGACTCGACAGGTCTCTGGAAACACCATATATTTT. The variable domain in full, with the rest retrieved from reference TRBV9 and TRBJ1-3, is DSGVTQTPKHLITATGQRVTLRCSPRSGDLSVYWYQQSLDQGLQFLIQYYNGEERAKGNILERFSAQQFPDLHSELNLSSLELGDSALYFCASGTRQVSGNTIYFGEGSWLTVV.

In DNA, the CDR3 is TGTGCCACCAGCAGAGATCGAACGGCCCCCAAAAACATTCAGTACTTC. Translating it yields CATSRDRTAPKNIQYF. This chain connects TRBV15 to TRBJ2-4; no definite D call. Germline CDR1 is LNHNV and CDR2 is YYDKDF (reference sequence). Trimming shortened V by 0 bases and J by 2 bases, and 11 bases separated the two germline ends. The CDR3 spans 16 residues. The full variable domain, rest sourced from reference TRBV15 and TRBJ2-4, is DAMVIQNPRYQVTQFGKPVTLSCSQTLNHNVMYWYQQKSSQAPKLLFHYYDKDFNNEADTPDNFQSRRPNTSFCFLDIRSPGLGDTAMYLCATSRDRTAPKNIQYFGAGTRLSVL.

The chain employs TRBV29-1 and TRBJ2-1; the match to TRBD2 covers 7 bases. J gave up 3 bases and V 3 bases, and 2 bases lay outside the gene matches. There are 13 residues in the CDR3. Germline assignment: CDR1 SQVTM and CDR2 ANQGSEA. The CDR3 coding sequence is TGCAGCGTTGAGCTAGCGGACTACAATGAGCAGTTCTTC. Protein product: CSVELADYNEQFF.

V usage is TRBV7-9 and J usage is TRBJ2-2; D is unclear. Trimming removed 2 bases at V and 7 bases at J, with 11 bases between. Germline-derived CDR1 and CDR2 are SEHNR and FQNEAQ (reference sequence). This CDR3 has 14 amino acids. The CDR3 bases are TGTGCCAGCAGCTTACTAGGTGGCGGCGGGGAGCTGTTTTTT. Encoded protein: CASSLLGGGGELFF.

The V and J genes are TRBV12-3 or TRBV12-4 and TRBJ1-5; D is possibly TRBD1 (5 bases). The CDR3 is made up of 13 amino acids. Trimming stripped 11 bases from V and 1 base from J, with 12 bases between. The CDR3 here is CASRGGSNQPQHF. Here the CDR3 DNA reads TGTGCCTCAAGGGGAGGGAGCAATCAGCCCCAGCATTTT.

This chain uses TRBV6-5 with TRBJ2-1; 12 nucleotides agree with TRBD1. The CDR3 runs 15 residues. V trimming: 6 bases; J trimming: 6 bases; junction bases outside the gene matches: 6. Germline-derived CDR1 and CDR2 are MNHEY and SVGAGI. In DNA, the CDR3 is TGTGCCAGCAGAGAGGGACAGGGGGCGTCCAATGAGCAGTTCTTC. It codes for CASREGQGASNEQFF.

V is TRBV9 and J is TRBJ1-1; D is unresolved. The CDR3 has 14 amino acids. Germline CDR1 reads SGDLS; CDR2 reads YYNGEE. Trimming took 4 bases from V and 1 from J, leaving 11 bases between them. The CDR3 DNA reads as TGTGCCAGCAGCCCCAGGCCTCAGAACACTGAAGCTTTCTTT. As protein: CASSPRPQNTEAFF.

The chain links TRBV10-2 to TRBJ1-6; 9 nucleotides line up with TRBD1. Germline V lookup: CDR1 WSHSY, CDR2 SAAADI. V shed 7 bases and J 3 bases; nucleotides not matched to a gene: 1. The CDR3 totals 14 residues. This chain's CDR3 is CASTTGGYNSPLHF. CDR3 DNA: TGCGCCAGCACGACAGGGGGCTATAATTCACCCCTCCACTTT.

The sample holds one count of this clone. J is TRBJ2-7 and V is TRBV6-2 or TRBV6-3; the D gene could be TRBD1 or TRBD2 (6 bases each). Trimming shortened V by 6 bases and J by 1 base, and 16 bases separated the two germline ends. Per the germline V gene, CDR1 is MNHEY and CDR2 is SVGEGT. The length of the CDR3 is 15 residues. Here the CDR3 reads CASRPGGRPSYEQYF. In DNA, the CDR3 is TGTGCCAGCAGACCTGGGGGGCGGCCTTCCTACGAGCAGTACTTC.

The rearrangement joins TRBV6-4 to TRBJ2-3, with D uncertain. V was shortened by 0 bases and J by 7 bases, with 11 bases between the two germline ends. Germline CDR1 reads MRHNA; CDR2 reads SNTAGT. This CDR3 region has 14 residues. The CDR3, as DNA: TGTGCCAGCAGTGACTCGGGCTTTGCGAATACGCAGTATTTT. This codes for CASSDSGFANTQYF.